This TCR beta chain was captured by sequencing in a study of control samples from healthy donors and cancer patients (dated by TCRdb to the early 2020s). As to this clone: Its target antigen remains unknown. No much larger clone is present one base from it, and per-base qualities are unavailable.

The protocol used for the library was the immunoSEQ multiplex PCR assay. TCRdb provides this immuneACCESS table in a form limited to in-frame rearrangements. Some clones are lacking; in checked studies, under half of them reflect an unresolved V gene, and why the rest are absent is not known. The sample yields more than 85,000 clones; around 89% were counted once. Clones ranked in the top ten supply 3.7% of the sample. The source material was PBMCs. This TCR derives from an older woman with lung cancer.

The CDR3 protein sequence reads: CASSITGLATGGQGEQFF. The nucleotide sequence reads as follows: TGTGCCAGTAGTATAACTGGACTAGCGACGGGGGGGCAGGGTGAGCAGTTCTTC. The chain was built from TRBV19 and TRBJ2-1, and TRBD2 matches 9 of the central bases. Germline trimming: 2 bases from V, 9 bases from J; junction bases outside gene matches: 17. Including the terminal cysteine and phenylalanine, the CDR3 comprises 18 residues. This entry keeps only the CDR3 DNA: 54 bases, framed from base 1. Via the germline V gene (reference sequence), CDR1 is LNHDA and CDR2 SQIVND.